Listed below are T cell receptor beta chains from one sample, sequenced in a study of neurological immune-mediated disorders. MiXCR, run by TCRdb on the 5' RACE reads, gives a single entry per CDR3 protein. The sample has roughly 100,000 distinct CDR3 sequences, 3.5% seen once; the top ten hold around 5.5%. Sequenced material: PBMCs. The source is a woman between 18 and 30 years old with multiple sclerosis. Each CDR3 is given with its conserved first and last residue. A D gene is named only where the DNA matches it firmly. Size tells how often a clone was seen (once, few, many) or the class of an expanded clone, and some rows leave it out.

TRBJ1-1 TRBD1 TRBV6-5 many TGTGCCAGCAGCCCACCCGACAGGGTTGGGTCCGCTTTCTTT CASSPPDRVGSAFF
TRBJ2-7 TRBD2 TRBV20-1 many TGCAGTGCTCATGGGACTAGCGGGAGGGCCAGGGACGAGCAGTACTTC CSAHGTSGRARDEQYF
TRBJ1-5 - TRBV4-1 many TGCGCCAGCAGCCAAGCGGGCAATCAGCCCCAGCATTTT CASSQAGNQPQHF
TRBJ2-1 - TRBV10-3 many TGTGCCACACAGGGGGGGGCAGGGGAGCAGTTCTTC CATQGGAGEQFF
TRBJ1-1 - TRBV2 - TGTGCCAGCAGTTCCGAGCGGGGGGCTTACACTGAAGCTTTCTTT CASSSERGAYTEAFF
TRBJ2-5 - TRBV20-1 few TGCAGTGCCGTCCAAGAGACCCAGTACTTC CSAVQETQYF
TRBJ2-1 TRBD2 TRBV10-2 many TGCGCCAGCAGTGAGGGACTAGCGGGGGGCCCTGGTTATGAGCAGTTCTTC CASSEGLAGGPGYEQFF
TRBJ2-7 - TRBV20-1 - TGCAGTGCCGCCCCTGGTGACAGGTCCTACGAGCAGTACTTC CSAAPGDRSYEQYF
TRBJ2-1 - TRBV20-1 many TGCAGTGCTGAGACTACTTTCTGGGCGGTGGGGAATGAGCAGTTCTTC CSAETTFWAVGNEQFF
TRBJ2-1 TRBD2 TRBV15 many TGTGCCACCAGCAGAGGGACTAGCGGGGCCTACAATGAGCAGTTCTTC CATSRGTSGAYNEQFF
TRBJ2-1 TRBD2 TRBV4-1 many TGCGCCAGCAGCCTGACTAGCGGGGGGGCCGATGAGCAGTTCTTC CASSLTSGGADEQFF
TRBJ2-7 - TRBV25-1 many TGTGCCAGCAGTGAATTTGGAGCGGCCTACGAGCAGTACTTC CASSEFGAAYEQYF
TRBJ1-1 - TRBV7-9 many TGTGCCAGCAGCCAATGGGGGATGAACACTGAAGCTTTCTTT CASSQWGMNTEAFF
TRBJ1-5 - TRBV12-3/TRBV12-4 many TGTGCCAGCAGTTCGGTACCTCAGCCCCAGCATTTT CASSSVPQPQHF
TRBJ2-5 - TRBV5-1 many TGCGCCAGCAGCTTGAGGGCAGGGGGAGGAGAGACCCAGTACTTC CASSLRAGGGETQYF
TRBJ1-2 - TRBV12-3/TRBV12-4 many TGTGCCAGCAGCCCTGGGGGGCTACGAGGCTACACCTTC CASSPGGLRGYTF
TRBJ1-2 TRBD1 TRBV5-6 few TGTGCCAGCAGATCTCCGACAGGGAAGGACTATGGCTACACCTTC CASRSPTGKDYGYTF
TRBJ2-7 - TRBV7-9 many TGTGCCAGCAGCTTAGGCGGGGCCCGCTCCTACGAGCAGTACTTC CASSLGGARSYEQYF
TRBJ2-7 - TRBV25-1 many TGTGCCAGCAGTGAGTTCAGGGATGGGGCCCAGGACTTC CASSEFRDGAQDF
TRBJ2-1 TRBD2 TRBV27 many TGTGCCAGCAGTTTCTCGGTTGGGACTAGCGGGACTAATGAGCAGTTCTTC CASSFSVGTSGTNEQFF
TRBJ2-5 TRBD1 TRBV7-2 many TGTGCCAGCAGCCTTACAGGGGGCCAAGAGACCCAGTACTTC CASSLTGGQETQYF
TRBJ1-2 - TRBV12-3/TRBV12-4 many TGTGCCAGCAGTTTAAAGGGAGCAGGCCGGGTTGGCTACACCTTC CASSLKGAGRVGYTF
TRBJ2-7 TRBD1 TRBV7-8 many TGTGCCAGCAGCACGGGACAGGGAGCATTCGAGCAGTACTTC CASSTGQGAFEQYF
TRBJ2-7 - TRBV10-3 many TGTGCCATCAGTGAGGCCGACGAGCAGTACTTC CAISEADEQYF
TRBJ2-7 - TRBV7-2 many TGTGCCAGCAGCCCCCAGGGAGTAGGGGGCGAGCAGTACTTC CASSPQGVGGEQYF
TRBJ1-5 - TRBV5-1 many TGCGCCAGCAGCCCCCTGGGGATGAGCAATCAGCCCCAGCATTTT CASSPLGMSNQPQHF
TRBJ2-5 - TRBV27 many TGTGCCAGCAGTTCCCGGACATACCAAGAGACCCAGTACTTC CASSSRTYQETQYF
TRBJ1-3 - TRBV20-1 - TGCAGTGCTAGAGTTGCGAAAGCTGGGTACACCATATATTTT CSARVAKAGYTIYF
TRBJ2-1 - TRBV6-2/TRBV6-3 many TGTGCCAGCAGTTTACGTTACAATGAGCAGTTCTTC CASSLRYNEQFF
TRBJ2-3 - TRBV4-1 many TGCGCCAGCAGCCAACCTAGCGTGGGTGGTACGCAGTATTTT CASSQPSVGGTQYF
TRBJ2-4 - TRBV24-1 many TGTGCCACCAGTGAGGGGGGCTCCAAAAACATTCAGTACTTC CATSEGGSKNIQYF
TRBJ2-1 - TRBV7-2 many TGTGCCAGCAGCTCCTCAAAGGGGTATGAGCAGTTCTTC CASSSSKGYEQFF
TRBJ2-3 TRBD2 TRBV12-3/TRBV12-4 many TGTGCCAGCAGTTTAGGCGGGGGGGCGGATACGCAGTATTTT CASSLGGGADTQYF
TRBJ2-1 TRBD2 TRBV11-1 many TGTGCCAGCAGCCCTGGGTGGGAGGGAATAAAAAGACTCAACAATGAGCAGTTCTTC CASSPGWEGIKRLNNEQFF
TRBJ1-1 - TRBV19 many TGTGCCAGTAGTATTGGGAGGACTGAAGCTTTCTTT CASSIGRTEAFF
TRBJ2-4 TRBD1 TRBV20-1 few TGCAGTGCCCGGACAGGGGGGAACATTCAGTACTTC CSARTGGNIQYF
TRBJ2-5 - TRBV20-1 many TGCAGTGCTAGAAGACCTGGGGGCCGAGAGACCCAGTACTTC CSARRPGGRETQYF
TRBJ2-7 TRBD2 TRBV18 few TGTGCCAGCTCACCACATTTTTTAGCGGGGGTTCACTCCTACGAGCAGTACTTC CASSPHFLAGVHSYEQYF
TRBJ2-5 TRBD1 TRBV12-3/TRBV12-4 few TGTGCCAGCAGCATTACTACAGGGGTAGAGACCCAGTACTTC CASSITTGVETQYF
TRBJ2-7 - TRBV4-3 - TGCGCCAGCAGCCCTCTCTCGTCCAGGGGCTACGAGCAGTACTTC CASSPLSSRGYEQYF
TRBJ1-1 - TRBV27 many TGTGCCAGCAGCGCACTCAGGGGATTTGGGACTGAAGCTTTCTTT CASSALRGFGTEAFF
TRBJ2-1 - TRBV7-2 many TGTGCCAGCAGCTTAGGCCTAACCCGCTACAATGAGCAGTTCTTC CASSLGLTRYNEQFF
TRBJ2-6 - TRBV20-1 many TGCAGTGCTACGGAGTCTGGGGCCAACGTCCTGACTTTC CSATESGANVLTF
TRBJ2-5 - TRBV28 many TGTGCCAGCCATGGCCCGTTGGCCCAGTACTTC CASHGPLAQYF
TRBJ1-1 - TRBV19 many TGTGCCAGTAGCATGGGAGCAGTCCAGGAAGCTTTCTTT CASSMGAVQEAFF
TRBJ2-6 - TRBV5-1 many TGCGCCAGCAGCTTGAACGGACTTAGCTCTGGGGCCAACGTCCTGACTTTC CASSLNGLSSGANVLTF
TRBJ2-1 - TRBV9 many TGTGCCAGCAGTGGGACACGGGAAATCGCGAGTTCCTACAATGAGCAGTTCTTC CASSGTREIASSYNEQFF
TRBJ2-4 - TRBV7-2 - TGTGCCAGCAGGGATCGGGACCGCAAAAACATTCAGTACTTC CASRDRDRKNIQYF
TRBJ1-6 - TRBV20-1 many TGCAGTGCTAGTATCCGGGTATCGGATTCACCCCTCCACTTT CSASIRVSDSPLHF
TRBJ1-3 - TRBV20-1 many TGCAGTGCTATCAGAAGCTCTGGAAACACCATATATTTT CSAIRSSGNTIYF
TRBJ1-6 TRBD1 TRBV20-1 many TGCAGTGCTAGACAGGGGGCGCGGGGTTCACCCCTCCACTTT CSARQGARGSPLHF
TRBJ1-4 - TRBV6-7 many TGTGCCAGCAGAAAACCAGGATTCCGGCCTGCAACTAATGAAAAACTGTTTTTT CASRKPGFRPATNEKLFF
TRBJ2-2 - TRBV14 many TGTGCCAGCAGCCAAGATACCCGATACACCGGGGAGCTGTTTTTT CASSQDTRYTGELFF
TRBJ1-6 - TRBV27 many TGTGCCAGCAGTTTATATCAGGGGTATGGTTCACCCCTCCACTTT CASSLYQGYGSPLHF